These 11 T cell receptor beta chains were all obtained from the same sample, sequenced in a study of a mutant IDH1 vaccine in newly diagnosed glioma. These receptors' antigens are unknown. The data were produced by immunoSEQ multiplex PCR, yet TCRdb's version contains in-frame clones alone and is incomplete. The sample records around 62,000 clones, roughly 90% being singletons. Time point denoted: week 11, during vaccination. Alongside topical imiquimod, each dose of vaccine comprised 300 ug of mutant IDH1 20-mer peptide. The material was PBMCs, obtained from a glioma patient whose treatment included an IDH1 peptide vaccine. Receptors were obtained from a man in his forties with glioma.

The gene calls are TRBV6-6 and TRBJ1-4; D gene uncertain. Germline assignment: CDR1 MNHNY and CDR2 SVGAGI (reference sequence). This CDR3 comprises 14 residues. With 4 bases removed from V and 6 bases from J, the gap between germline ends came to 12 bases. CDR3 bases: TGTGCCAGCAGTTTTGGTAATCGAGATGAAAAACTGTTTTTT. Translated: CASSFGNRDEKLFF.

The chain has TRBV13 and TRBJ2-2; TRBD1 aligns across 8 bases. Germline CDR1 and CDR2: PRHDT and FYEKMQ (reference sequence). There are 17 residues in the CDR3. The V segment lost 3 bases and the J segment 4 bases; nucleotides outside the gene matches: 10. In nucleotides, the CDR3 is TGTGCCAGCAGCTTTCCGACAGGGGTAGTGACCACCGGGGAGCTGTTTTTT. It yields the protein CASSFPTGVVTTGELFF.

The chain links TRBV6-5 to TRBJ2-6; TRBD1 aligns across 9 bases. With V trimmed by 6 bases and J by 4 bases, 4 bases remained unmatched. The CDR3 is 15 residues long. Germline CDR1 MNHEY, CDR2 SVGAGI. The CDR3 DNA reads TGTGCCAGCAGGGGACAGGGATCAGGGGCCAACGTCCTGACTTTC. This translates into CASRGQGSGANVLTF.

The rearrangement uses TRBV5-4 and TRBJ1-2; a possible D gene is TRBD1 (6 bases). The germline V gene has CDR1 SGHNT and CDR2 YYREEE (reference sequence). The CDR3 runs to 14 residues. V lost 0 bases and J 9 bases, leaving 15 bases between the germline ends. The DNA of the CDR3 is TGTGCCAGCAGCTTGGGGGGGCGGGACGTGAGCTACACCTTC. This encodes CASSLGGRDVSYTF.

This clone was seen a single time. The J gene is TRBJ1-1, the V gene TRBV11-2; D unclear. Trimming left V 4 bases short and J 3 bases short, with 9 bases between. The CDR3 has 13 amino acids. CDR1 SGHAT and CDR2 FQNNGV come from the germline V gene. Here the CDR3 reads CASSYGKYTEAFF. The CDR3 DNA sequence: TGTGCCAGCAGCTACGGGAAATACACTGAAGCTTTCTTT.

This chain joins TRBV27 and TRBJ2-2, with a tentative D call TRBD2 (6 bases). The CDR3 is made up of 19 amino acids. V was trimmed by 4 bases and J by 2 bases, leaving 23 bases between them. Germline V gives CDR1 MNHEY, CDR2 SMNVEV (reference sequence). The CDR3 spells CASSSDEGTSGPNTGELFF. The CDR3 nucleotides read TGTGCCAGCAGTTCAGACGAAGGGACTTCTGGGCCCAACACCGGGGAGCTGTTTTTT.

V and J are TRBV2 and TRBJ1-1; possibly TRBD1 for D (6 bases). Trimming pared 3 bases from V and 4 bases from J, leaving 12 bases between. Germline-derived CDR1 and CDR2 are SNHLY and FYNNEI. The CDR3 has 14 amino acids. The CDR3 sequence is CASSDGGRGTEAFF. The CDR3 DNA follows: TGTGCCAGCAGTGATGGGGGGCGCGGCACTGAAGCTTTCTTT. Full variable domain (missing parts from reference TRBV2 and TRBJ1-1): EPEVTQTPSHQVTQMGQEVILRCVPISNHLYFYWYRQILGQKVEFLVSFYNNEISEKSEIFDDQFSVERPDGSNFTLKIRSTKLEDSAMYFCASSDGGRGTEAFFGQGTRLTVV.

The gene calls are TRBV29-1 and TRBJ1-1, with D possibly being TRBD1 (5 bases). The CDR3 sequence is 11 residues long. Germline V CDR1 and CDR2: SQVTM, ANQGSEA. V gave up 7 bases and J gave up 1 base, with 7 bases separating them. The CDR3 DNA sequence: TGCAGCGCCGGACAGAACACTGAAGCTTTCTTT. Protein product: CSAGQNTEAFF.

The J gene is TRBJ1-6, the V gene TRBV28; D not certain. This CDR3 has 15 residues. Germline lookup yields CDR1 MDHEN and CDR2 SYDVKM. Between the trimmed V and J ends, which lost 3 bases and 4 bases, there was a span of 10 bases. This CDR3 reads CASSFPRVYNSPLHF. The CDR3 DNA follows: TGTGCCAGCAGTTTTCCCCGGGTTTATAATTCACCCCTCCACTTT.

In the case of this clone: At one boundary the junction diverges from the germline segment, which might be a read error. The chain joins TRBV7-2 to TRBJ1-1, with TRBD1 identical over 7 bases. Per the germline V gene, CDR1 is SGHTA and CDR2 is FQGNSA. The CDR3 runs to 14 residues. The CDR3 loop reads CASGLAGGALQAFF. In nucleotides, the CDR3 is TGTGCCAGCGGCTTGGCAGGGGGAGCCCTCCAAGCTTTCTTT.

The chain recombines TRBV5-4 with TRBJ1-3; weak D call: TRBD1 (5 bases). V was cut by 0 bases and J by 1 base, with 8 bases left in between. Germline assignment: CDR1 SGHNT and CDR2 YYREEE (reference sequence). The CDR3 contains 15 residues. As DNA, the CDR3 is TGTGCCAGCAGCTTGGGATCAGGGTCTGGAAACACCATATATTTT. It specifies CASSLGSGSGNTIYF.